This TCR beta chain comes out of a study of CD8 T cells in ankylosing spondylitis (dated by TCRdb to about 2017). Turning to the overall study: T cell receptor beta repertoires were profiled in healthy donors and ankylosing spondylitis patients so that disease-linked TCR variants could be found. The whole study cohort included about a hundred healthy donors and 20 to 30 ankylosing spondylitis patients. Peripheral blood was sampled, and synovial fluid was additionally collected from ankylosing spondylitis patients. What the research found in general, with its limitations: Some of the motif variants had been reported before in the synovial fluid and blood of reactive arthritis patients, a finding that suggests common disease-initiation mechanisms. Blood from ankylosing spondylitis patients appeared to be characterized by a TCR beta motif made up of fewer than ten highly homologous amino acid variants. Significant enrichment of the disease-linked clones was reported in matched synovial fluid samples from ankylosing spondylitis patients. The disease-linked clones had a CD8+ phenotype and were found at relatively low frequencies in peripheral blood.

The reads were generated on an Illumina HiSeq 2500. Quantitative 5'-RACE with molecular barcodes was used to prepare TCR beta libraries. On the study's bioinformatics: A new computational method based on a probabilistic model of VDJ rearrangement was used to identify disease-linked TCR variants. The public sequencing data were trimmed at Q25 with fastp and processed into clonotypes with MiXCR by TCRdb, which kept only in-frame beta chains. Rows with a matching CDR3 protein are joined into one entry that keeps the most common DNA and genes. None of the V and J calls come from the authors' own analysis; TCRdb made them. Recorded for this sample are 150,000 to 200,000 distinct CDR3 sequences; over 10% of them occurred a single time. The top ten hold approximately 15% of the sample. Of note for this clonotype: What this receptor recognizes is not known. No much larger clone is present one base from it, and per-base qualities are unavailable.

The CDR3 goes from the cysteine to the phenylalanine over 13 residues. Only the CDR3 region is kept as DNA, spanning 39 bases read in frame from base 1. Relative to germline, V is 8 bases shorter and J is 4 bases shorter, with 13 bases between their ends. The TCR was taken from a male donor with ankylosing spondylitis or in good health (not recorded which). The sample comprised blood, either unsorted or a sorted T cell fraction (not recorded which). The chain is made from TRBV12-3 or TRBV12-4 and TRBJ2-3; TRBD2 could be the D gene, as 6 bases match. The DNA reads as follows: TGTGCCAGCGGGGGACTCCCCCCAGATACGCAGTATTTT. It is translated as CASGGLPPDTQYF.